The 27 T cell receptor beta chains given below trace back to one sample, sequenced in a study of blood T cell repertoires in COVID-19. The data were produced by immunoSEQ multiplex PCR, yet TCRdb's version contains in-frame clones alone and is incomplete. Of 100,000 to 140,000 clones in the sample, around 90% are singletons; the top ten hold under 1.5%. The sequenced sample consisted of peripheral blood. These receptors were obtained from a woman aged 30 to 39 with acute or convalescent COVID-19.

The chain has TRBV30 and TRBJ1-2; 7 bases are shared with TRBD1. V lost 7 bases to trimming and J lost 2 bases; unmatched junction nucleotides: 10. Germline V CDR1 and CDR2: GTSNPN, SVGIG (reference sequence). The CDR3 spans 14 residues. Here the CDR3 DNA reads TGTGCCTTTAACCCGTGGGACAGAAACTATGGCTACACCTTC. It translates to CAFNPWDRNYGYTF.

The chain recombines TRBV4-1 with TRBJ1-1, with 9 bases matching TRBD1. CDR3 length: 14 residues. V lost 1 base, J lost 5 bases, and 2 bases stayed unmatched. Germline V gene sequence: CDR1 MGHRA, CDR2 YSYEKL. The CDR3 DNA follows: TGCGCCAGCAGCCAAGTTGACAGGGGGACTGAAGCTTTCTTT. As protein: CASSQVDRGTEAFF.

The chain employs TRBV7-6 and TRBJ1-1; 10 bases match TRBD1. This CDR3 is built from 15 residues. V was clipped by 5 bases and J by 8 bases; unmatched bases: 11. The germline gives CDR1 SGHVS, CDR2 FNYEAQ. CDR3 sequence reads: CASSKGQGLFAEAFF. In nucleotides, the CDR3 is TGTGCCAGCAGCAAGGGACAGGGGTTGTTCGCGGAAGCTTTCTTT.

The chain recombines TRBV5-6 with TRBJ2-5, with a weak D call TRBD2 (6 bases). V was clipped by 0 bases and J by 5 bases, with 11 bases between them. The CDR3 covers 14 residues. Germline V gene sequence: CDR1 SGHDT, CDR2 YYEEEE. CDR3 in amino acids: CASSLGLARETQYF. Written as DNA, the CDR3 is TGTGCCAGCAGCTTGGGCCTAGCGAGGGAGACCCAGTACTTC.

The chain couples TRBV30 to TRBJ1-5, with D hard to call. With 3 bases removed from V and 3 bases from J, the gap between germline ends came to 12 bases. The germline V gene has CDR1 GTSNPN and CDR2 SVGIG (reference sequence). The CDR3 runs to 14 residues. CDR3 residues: CAWRATGDNQPQHF. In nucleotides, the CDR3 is TGTGCCTGGAGAGCCACCGGAGACAATCAGCCCCAGCATTTT.

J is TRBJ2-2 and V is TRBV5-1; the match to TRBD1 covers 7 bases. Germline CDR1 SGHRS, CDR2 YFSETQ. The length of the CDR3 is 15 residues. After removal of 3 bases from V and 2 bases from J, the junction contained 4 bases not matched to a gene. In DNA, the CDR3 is TGCGCCAGCAGCTCCTACAGGGGTAACACCGGGGAGCTGTTTTTT. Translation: CASSSYRGNTGELFF.

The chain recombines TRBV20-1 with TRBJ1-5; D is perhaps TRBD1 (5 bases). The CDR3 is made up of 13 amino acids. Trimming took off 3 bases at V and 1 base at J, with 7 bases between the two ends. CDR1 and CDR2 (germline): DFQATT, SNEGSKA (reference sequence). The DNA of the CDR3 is TGCAGTGCTAGTCAGGGCAGCAATCAGCCCCAGCATTTT. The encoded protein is CSASQGSNQPQHF.

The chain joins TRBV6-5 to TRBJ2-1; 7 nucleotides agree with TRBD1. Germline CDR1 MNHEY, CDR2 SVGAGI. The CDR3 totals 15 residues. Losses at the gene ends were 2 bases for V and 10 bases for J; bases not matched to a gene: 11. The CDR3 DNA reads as TGTGCCAGCAGTTACGGGGGACAGCCAAAGGGCGAGCAGTTCTTC. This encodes CASSYGGQPKGEQFF.

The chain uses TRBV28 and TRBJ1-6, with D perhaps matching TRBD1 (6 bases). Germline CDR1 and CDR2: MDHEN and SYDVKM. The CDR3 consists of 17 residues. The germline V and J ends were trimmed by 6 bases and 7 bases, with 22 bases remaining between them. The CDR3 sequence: CASRILRQVAGNSPLHF. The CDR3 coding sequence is TGTGCCAGCAGAATCCTCCGACAGGTCGCAGGAAATTCACCCCTCCACTTT.

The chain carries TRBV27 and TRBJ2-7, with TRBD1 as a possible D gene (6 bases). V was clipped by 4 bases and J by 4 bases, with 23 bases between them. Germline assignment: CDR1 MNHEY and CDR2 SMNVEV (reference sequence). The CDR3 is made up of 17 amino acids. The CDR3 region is CASSSQGQGSADYEQYF. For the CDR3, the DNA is TGTGCCAGCAGTTCCCAGGGGCAGGGGTCGGCGGATTACGAGCAGTACTTC.

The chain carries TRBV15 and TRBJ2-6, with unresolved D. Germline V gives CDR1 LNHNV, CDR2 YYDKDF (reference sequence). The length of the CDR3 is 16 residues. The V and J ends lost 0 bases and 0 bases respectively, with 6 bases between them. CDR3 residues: CATSREGDSGANVLTF. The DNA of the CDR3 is TGTGCCACCAGCAGAGAAGGAGACTCTGGGGCCAACGTCCTGACTTTC.

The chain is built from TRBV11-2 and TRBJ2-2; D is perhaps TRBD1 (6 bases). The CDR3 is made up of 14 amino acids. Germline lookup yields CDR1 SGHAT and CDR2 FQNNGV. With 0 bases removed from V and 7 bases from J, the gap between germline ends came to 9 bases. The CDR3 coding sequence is TGTGCCAGCAGCTTAGAGGGGGCTGGCGGGGAGCTGTTTTTT. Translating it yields CASSLEGAGGELFF.

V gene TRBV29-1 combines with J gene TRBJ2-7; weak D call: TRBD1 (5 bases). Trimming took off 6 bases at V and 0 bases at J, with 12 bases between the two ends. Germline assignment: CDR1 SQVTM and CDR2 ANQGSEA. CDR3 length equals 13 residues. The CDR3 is CSVVGVSSYEQYF. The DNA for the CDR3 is TGCAGCGTGGTAGGGGTTAGCTCCTACGAGCAGTACTTC.

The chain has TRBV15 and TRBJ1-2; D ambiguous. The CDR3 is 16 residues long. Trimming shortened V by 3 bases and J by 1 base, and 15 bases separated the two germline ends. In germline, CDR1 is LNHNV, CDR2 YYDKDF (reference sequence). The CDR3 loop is CATSSTRRELNYGYTF. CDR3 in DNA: TGTGCCACCAGCAGCACCAGACGGGAACTTAACTATGGCTACACCTTC. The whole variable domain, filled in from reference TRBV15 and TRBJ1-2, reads DAMVIQNPRYQVTQFGKPVTLSCSQTLNHNVMYWYQQKSSQAPKLLFHYYDKDFNNEADTPDNFQSRRPNTSFCFLDIRSPGLGDTAMYLCATSSTRRELNYGYTFGSGTRLTVV.

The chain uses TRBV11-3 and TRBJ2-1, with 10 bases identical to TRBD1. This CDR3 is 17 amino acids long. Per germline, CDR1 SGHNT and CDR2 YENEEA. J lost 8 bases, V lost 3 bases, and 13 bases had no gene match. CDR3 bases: TGTGCCAGCAGCTTGGGGATTAGGGGACAGGGGACGGATGAGCAGTTCTTC. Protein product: CASSLGIRGQGTDEQFF.

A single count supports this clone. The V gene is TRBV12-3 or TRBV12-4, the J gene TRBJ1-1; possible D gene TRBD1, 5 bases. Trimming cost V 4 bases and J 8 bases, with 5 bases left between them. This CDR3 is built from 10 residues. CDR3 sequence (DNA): TGTGCCAGCAGTTGGACAGAAGCTTTCTTT. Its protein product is CASSWTEAFF.

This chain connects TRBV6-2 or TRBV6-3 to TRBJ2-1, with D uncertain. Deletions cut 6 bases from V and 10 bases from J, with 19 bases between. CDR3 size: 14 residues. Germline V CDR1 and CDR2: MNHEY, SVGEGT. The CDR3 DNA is TGTGCCAGCAGCCCCGAAGTTGAGTGGAGAGAGCAGTTCTTC. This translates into CASSPEVEWREQFF.

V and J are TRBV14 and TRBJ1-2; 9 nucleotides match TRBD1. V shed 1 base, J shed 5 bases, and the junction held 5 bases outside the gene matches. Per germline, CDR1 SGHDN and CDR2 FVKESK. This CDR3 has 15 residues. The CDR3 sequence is CASSQAGTGLYGYTF. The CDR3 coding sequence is TGTGCCAGCAGCCAAGCCGGGACAGGGCTATATGGCTACACCTTC. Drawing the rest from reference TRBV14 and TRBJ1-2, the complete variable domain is EAGVTQFPSHSVIEKGQTVTLRCDPISGHDNLYWYRRVMGKEIKFLLHFVKESKQDESGMPNNRFLAERTGGTYSTLKVQPAELEDSGVYFCASSQAGTGLYGYTFGSGTRLTVV.

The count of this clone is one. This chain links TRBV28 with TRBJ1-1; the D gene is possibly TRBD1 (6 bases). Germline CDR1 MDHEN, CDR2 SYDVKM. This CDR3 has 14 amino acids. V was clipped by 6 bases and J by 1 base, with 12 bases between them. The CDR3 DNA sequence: TGTGCCAGCAGCCCTGGACAGCCGAACACTGAAGCTTTCTTT. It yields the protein CASSPGQPNTEAFF.

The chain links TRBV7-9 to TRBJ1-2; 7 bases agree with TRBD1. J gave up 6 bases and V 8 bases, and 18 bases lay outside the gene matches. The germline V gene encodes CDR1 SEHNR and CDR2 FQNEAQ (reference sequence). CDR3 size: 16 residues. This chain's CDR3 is CASPTGQGGFGNGYTF. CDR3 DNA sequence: TGTGCCAGCCCTACCGGCCAGGGGGGATTCGGAAATGGCTACACCTTC.

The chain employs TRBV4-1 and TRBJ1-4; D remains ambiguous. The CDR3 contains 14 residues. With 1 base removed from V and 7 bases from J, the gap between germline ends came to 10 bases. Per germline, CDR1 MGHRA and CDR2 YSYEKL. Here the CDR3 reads CASSQVARPEKLFF. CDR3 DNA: TGCGCCAGCAGCCAAGTGGCCCGTCCTGAAAAACTGTTTTTT.

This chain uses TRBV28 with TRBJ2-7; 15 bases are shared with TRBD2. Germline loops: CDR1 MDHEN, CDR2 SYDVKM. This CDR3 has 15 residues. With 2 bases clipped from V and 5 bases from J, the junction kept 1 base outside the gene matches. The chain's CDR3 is CASSLGLAGGNEQYF. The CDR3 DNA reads TGTGCCAGCAGTTTAGGACTAGCGGGAGGGAACGAGCAGTACTTC.

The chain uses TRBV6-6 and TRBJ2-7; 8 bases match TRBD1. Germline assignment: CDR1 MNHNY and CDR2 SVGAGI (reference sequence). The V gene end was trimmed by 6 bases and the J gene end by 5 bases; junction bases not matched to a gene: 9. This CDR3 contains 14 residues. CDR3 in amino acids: CASRAPGQAHEQYF. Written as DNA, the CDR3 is TGTGCCAGCAGAGCCCCGGGACAGGCCCACGAGCAGTACTTC.

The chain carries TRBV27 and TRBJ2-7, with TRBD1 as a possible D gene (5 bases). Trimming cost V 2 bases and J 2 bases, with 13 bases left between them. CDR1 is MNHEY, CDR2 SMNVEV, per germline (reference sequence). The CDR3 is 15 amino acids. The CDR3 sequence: CASSLIPTEAYEQYF. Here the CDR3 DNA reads TGTGCCAGCAGTTTAATCCCGACAGAAGCCTACGAGCAGTACTTC.

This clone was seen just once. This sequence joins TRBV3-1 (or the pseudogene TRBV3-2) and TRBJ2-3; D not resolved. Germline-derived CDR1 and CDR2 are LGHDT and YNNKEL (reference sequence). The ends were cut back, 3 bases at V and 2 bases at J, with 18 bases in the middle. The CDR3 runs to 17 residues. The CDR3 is CASSQFGIRVLTDTQYF. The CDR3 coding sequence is TGTGCCAGCAGCCAGTTTGGAATTCGGGTCCTCACAGATACGCAGTATTTT.

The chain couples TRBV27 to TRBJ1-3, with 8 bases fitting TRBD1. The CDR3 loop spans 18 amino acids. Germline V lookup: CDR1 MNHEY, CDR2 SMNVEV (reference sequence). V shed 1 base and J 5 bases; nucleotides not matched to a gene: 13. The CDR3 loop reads CASSLYRGTWKPRNTIYF. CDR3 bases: TGTGCCAGCAGTTTATACAGGGGGACCTGGAAGCCTAGAAACACCATATATTTT.

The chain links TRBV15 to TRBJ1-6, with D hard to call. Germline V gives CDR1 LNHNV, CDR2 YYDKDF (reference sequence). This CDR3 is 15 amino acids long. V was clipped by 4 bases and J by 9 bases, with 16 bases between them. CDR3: CATSTGRPGGSPLHF. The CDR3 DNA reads TGTGCCACCAGCACCGGACGGCCGGGAGGTTCACCCCTCCACTTT.